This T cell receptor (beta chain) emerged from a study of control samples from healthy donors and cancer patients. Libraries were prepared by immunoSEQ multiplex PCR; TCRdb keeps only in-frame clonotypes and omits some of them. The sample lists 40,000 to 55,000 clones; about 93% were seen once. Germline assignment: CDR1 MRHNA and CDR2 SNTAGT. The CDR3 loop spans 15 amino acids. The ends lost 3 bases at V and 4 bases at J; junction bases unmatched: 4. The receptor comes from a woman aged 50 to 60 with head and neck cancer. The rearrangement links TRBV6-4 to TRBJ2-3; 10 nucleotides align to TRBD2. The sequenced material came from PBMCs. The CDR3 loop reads CASSESSGSPDTQYF. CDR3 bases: TGTGCCAGCAGTGAGTCTAGCGGGAGTCCAGATACGCAGTATTTT.